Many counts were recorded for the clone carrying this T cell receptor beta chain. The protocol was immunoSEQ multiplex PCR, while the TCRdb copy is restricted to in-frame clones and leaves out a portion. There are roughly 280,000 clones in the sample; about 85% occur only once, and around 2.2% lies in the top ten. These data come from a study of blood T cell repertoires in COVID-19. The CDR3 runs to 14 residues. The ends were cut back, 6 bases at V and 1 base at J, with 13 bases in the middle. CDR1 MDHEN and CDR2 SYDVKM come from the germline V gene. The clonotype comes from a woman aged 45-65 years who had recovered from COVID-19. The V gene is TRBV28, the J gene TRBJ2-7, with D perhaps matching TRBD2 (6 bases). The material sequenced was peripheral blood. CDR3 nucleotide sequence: TGTGCCAGCAGATCTGGGAGGCTGTCCTACGAGCAGTACTTC. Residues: CASRSGRLSYEQYF.